What follows is one T cell receptor beta chain and its context. This record belongs to a study of blood T cell repertoires in COVID-19. Only in-frame clones appear in the TCRdb table, and some are missing; sequencing was by immunoSEQ multiplex PCR. The sample gives 150,000 to 200,000 clones, roughly four fifths of which show up once; approximately 11% is in the top ten. The CDR3 is 13 amino acids. The V end lost 10 bases, the J end lost 4 bases, and 13 bases lay between the germline ends. Germline-derived CDR1 and CDR2 are SNHLY and FYNNEI. Clinical history as reported by participants underpinned cohort assignment.

The source of this sequence is a man in his fifties who had recovered from COVID-19. The V and J genes are TRBV2 and TRBJ2-2; D is unclear. The sequencing input was PBMCs or T cells enriched from blood (not recorded which). The CDR3 sequence is CATSPRLTGELFF. CDR3 DNA sequence: TGTGCCACCTCGCCGCGACTCACCGGGGAGCTGTTTTTT.